The 14 T cell receptor beta chains below were found in one sample sequenced in a study of shared clonotypes between healthy human individuals. The protocol was immunoSEQ multiplex PCR, while the TCRdb copy is restricted to in-frame clones and leaves out a portion. The sample lists 2,500,000 or so clones; approximately 93% were seen once. The sequenced sample was naive CD4+ T cells from PBMCs. Subset specified: CD45RA+ positively selected. The receptors originated from a man aged 18 to 29 in good health. Some clones in this sample may be carry-over from other donors' samples.

This chain uses TRBV7-7 with TRBJ1-1; D might be TRBD1 (5 bases). CDR3 length: 17 residues. The V gene lost 1 base and the J gene lost 3 bases, with 18 bases spanning the gap. Germline V gene sequence: CDR1 SSHAT, CDR2 FNYEAQ (reference sequence). The CDR3 bases are TGTGCCAGCAGCTTAGGGGCCCCAGGGCCTGGTTACACTGAAGCTTTCTTT. As protein: CASSLGAPGPGYTEAFF. Filled out from reference TRBV7-7 and TRBJ1-1, the complete variable domain reads GAGVSQSPRYKVTKRGQDVTLRCDPISSHATLYWYQQALGQGPEFLTYFNYEAQPDKSGLPSDRFSAERPEGSISTLTIQRTEQRDSAMYRCASSLGAPGPGYTEAFFGQGTRLTVV.

This sequence joins TRBV28 and TRBJ2-3, with 9 bases aligning to TRBD1. Germline values: CDR1 MDHEN, CDR2 SYDVKM. This CDR3 has 18 residues. V dropped 6 bases and J dropped 4; count of bases not matched to a gene: 17. The CDR3 region is CASSTRDRASGNPDTQYF. In nucleotides, the CDR3 is TGTGCCAGCAGCACCCGGGACAGGGCCAGCGGGAACCCAGATACGCAGTATTTT.

The CDR3 region is CASSHRDNYGYTF. The CDR3 coding sequence is TGTGCCAGCTCACACAGGGATAACTATGGCTACACCTTC. The chain couples TRBV18 to TRBJ1-2, with D tentatively TRBD1 (6 bases). The CDR3 runs to 13 residues. V lost 4 bases, J lost 1 base, and 7 bases lay in between. Germline assignment: CDR1 KGHSH and CDR2 LQKENI.

J is TRBJ2-3 and V is TRBV4-2, with D unclear. Germline CDR1 is LGHNA and CDR2 is YNFKEQ. The CDR3 loop spans 15 amino acids. The V end lost 3 bases, the J end lost 2 bases, and 12 bases lay between the germline ends. The CDR3 is CASSHATLSTDTQYF. The CDR3 nucleotides read TGTGCCAGCAGCCATGCCACCCTCTCCACAGATACGCAGTATTTT.

V is TRBV6-6 and J is TRBJ2-7; D gene uncertain. The ends were cut back, 0 bases at V and 6 bases at J, with 9 bases in the middle. The CDR3 totals 13 residues. Germline V gives CDR1 MNHNY, CDR2 SVGAGI (reference sequence). CDR3 bases: TGTGCCAGCAGTTACTCATTCGCTAGCGAGCAGTACTTC. It translates to CASSYSFASEQYF.

Concerning this clone: Other DNA sequences in this sample translate to the same CDR3. CDR3 nucleotides: TGTGCCAGCAGCTTATCAGGGGGCAGCTACGAGCAGTACTTC. It specifies CASSLSGGSYEQYF. The chain joins TRBV7-3 to TRBJ2-7, with TRBD1 matching over 8 bases. The CDR3 length is 14 residues. Germline CDR1 SGHTA, CDR2 FQGTGA. V lost 2 bases, J lost 3 bases, and 3 bases stayed unmatched.

Only one count was recorded for this clone. The V call is TRBV7-9, the J call TRBJ1-1; D is perhaps TRBD1 (5 bases). Trimming cost V 5 bases and J 1 base, with 14 bases left between them. There are 15 residues in the CDR3. Germline V gene sequence: CDR1 SEHNR, CDR2 FQNEAQ (reference sequence). CDR3 in amino acids: CASSPPGQGNTEAFF. Written as DNA, the CDR3 is TGTGCCAGCAGCCCCCCGGGGCAGGGGAACACTGAAGCTTTCTTT. The complete variable domain, with remaining parts taken from reference TRBV7-9 and TRBJ1-1, reads DTGVSQNPRHKITKRGQNVTFRCDPISEHNRLYWYRQTLGQGPEFLTYFQNEAQLEKSRLLSDRFSAERPKGSFSTLEIQRTEQGDSAMYLCASSPPGQGNTEAFFGQGTRLTVV.

This clone was recorded only once. V gene TRBV27 combines with J gene TRBJ2-1; a possible D gene is TRBD1 (5 bases). The germline gives CDR1 MNHEY, CDR2 SMNVEV (reference sequence). V was pared by 3 bases and J by 4 bases, with 7 bases between. The CDR3 totals 13 residues. CDR3 DNA: TGTGCCAGCAGTTTCAGGGATTACAATGAGCAGTTCTTC. Translated: CASSFRDYNEQFF.

The genes are TRBV6-6 and TRBJ2-1, with D perhaps TRBD2 (6 bases). The CDR3 has 14 residues. Germline V gives CDR1 MNHNY, CDR2 SVGAGI (reference sequence). Trimming shortened V by 7 bases and J by 6 bases, and 16 bases separated the two germline ends. The CDR3 loop is CASIPTGGANEQFF. The CDR3 DNA follows: TGTGCCAGCATTCCCACCGGAGGGGCCAATGAGCAGTTCTTC.

The chain has TRBV2 and TRBJ2-5, with 10 nucleotides matching TRBD1. The CDR3 extends over 14 amino acids. Germline lookup yields CDR1 SNHLY and CDR2 FYNNEI. V gave up 5 bases and J gave up 3 bases; unmatched junction bases: 3. CDR3 sequence: CASSWDRGKETQYF. The CDR3 DNA is TGTGCCAGCAGTTGGGACAGGGGAAAAGAGACCCAGTACTTC.

V gene TRBV15 combines with J gene TRBJ2-7, with TRBD2 as a possible D gene (5 bases). Trimming removed 3 bases from V and 7 bases from J, with 10 bases in between. The CDR3 runs to 12 residues. Per the germline V gene, CDR1 is LNHNV and CDR2 is YYDKDF (reference sequence). The CDR3 coding sequence is TGTGCCACCAGCAGCAGGAGAGGGGAGCAGTACTTC. It translates to CATSSRRGEQYF.

This clone showed up just a few times. The chain links TRBV4-1 to TRBJ1-1; D remains ambiguous. The ends were cut back, 1 base at V and 6 bases at J, with 6 bases in the middle. The germline V gene encodes CDR1 MGHRA and CDR2 YSYEKL. The CDR3 runs 12 residues. The CDR3 bases are TGCGCCAGCAGCCAAGTCTCAGCTGAAGCTTTCTTT. This translates into CASSQVSAEAFF.

As to this clone: Additional DNA sequences in this sample encode the identical CDR3. This sequence joins TRBV6-1 and TRBJ2-3; no reliable D call. The germline CDR1 and CDR2 sequences are MNHNS and SASEGT. The CDR3 spans 12 residues. V lost 8 bases and J lost 2, with 8 bases in between. DNA of the CDR3: TGTGCCAGCCGAGTGTCCACAGATACGCAGTATTTT. Its translation: CASRVSTDTQYF.

The rearrangement joins TRBV18 to TRBJ1-3; 9 positions match TRBD1. Per the germline V gene, CDR1 is KGHSH and CDR2 is LQKENI. V dropped 2 bases and J dropped 4; count of bases not matched to a gene: 9. There are 17 residues in the CDR3. Written as DNA, the CDR3 is TGTGCCAGCTCACCAAAGTACGACAGGGGGTCCGGAAACACCATATATTTT. This encodes CASSPKYDRGSGNTIYF.